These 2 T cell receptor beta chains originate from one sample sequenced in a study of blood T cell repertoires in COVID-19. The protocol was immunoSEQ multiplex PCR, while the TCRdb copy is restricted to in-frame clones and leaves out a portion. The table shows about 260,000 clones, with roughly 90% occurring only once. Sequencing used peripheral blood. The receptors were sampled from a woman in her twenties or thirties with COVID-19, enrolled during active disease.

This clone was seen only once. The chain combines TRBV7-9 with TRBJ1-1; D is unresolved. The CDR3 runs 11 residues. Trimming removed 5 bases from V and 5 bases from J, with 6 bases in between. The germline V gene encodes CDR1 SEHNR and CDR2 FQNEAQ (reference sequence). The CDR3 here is CASSPTTEAFF. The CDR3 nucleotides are TGTGCCAGCAGCCCTACGACTGAAGCTTTCTTT. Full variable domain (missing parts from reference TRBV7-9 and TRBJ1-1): DTGVSQNPRHKITKRGQNVTFRCDPISEHNRLYWYRQTLGQGPEFLTYFQNEAQLEKSRLLSDRFSAERPKGSFSTLEIQRTEQGDSAMYLCASSPTTEAFFGQGTRLTVV.

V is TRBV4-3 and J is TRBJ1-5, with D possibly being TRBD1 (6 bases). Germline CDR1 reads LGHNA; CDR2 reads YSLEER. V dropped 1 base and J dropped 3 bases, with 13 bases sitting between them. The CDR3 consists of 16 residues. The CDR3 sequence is CASSQGYRVYNQPQHF. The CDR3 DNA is TGCGCCAGCAGCCAAGGTTACAGGGTATACAATCAGCCCCAGCATTTT.